One sample yielded the 16 T cell receptor beta chains listed below, sequenced in a study of CD4+ T cells in melanoma. TCRdb keeps only in-frame clones here, not all; method: immunoSEQ multiplex PCR. The sample has around 110,000 clones, roughly 90% seen once; the top ten hold around 3.3%. The sequenced sample was peripheral blood. The origin of the receptors is a human donor with melanoma.

The V call is TRBV5-1, the J call TRBJ2-1; 12 nucleotides match TRBD2. Germline V gives CDR1 SGHRS, CDR2 YFSETQ. This CDR3 region has 15 residues. Trimming took 2 bases from V and 5 from J; bases not matched to a gene: 2. The CDR3 region is CASSFGLAGNNEQFF. The DNA for the CDR3 is TGCGCCAGCAGCTTCGGACTAGCGGGGAACAATGAGCAGTTCTTC. The full variable domain, completed using reference TRBV5-1 and TRBJ2-1, is KAGVTQTPRYLIKTRGQQVTLSCSPISGHRSVSWYQQTPGQGLQFLFEYFSETQRNKGNFPGRFSGRQFSNSRSEMNVSTLELGDSALYLCASSFGLAGNNEQFFGPGTRLTVL.

The V call is TRBV7-2, the J call TRBJ2-1, with TRBD2 identical over 8 bases. Germline assignment: CDR1 SGHTA and CDR2 FQGNSA. The CDR3 is 13 amino acids. The V and J ends lost 7 bases and 7 bases, in that order; junction bases with no gene match: 6. As DNA, the CDR3 is TGTGCCAGCAAGGGACTAGGTGGGAATGAGCAGTTCTTC. Residues: CASKGLGGNEQFF.

This chain uses TRBV7-2 with TRBJ2-2; D perhaps matches TRBD2 (6 bases). The CDR3 loop spans 15 amino acids. The germline V and J ends were trimmed by 5 bases and 3 bases, with 13 bases remaining between them. CDR1 is SGHTA and CDR2 is FQGNSA in the germline V gene. The CDR3 sequence: CASSELARDTGELFF. CDR3 in DNA: TGTGCCAGCAGCGAACTAGCCCGAGACACCGGGGAGCTGTTTTTT.

V gene TRBV7-9 combines with J gene TRBJ2-3; D remains ambiguous. There are 14 residues in the CDR3. V was shortened by 4 bases and J by 0 bases, with 8 bases between the two germline ends. From germline, CDR1 is SEHNR and CDR2 FQNEAQ (reference sequence). The CDR3 sequence is CASSSDVSTDTQYF. The CDR3 coding sequence is TGTGCCAGCAGCTCAGACGTGAGCACAGATACGCAGTATTTT.

The chain links TRBV7-6 to TRBJ1-1; D gene unclear. Germline CDR1 reads SGHVS; CDR2 reads FNYEAQ. V lost 5 bases and J lost 0, with 10 bases in between. This CDR3 contains 14 residues. CDR3 residues: CASSPREMNTEAFF. The CDR3 coding sequence is TGTGCCAGCAGCCCCCGGGAGATGAACACTGAAGCTTTCTTT.

The chain couples TRBV27 to TRBJ1-4; unclear D gene. Germline assignment: CDR1 MNHEY and CDR2 SMNVEV (reference sequence). V dropped 0 bases and J dropped 0 bases, with 8 bases sitting between them. CDR3 length: 16 amino acids. This CDR3 reads CASSLSLGTTNEKLFF. CDR3 nucleotides: TGTGCCAGCAGTTTATCGCTGGGTACAACTAATGAAAAACTGTTTTTT. The full variable domain, in which reference TRBV27 and TRBJ1-4 provide the parts outside the CDR3, is EAQVTQNPRYLITVTGKKLTVTCSQNMNHEYMSWYRQDPGLGLRQIYYSMNVEVTDKGDVPEGYKVSRKEKRNFPLILESPSPNQTSLYFCASSLSLGTTNEKLFFGSGTQLSVL.

There are a few counts of this clone. This chain connects TRBV7-3 to TRBJ1-1; D remains unclear. This CDR3 has 12 amino acids. CDR1 and CDR2 (germline): SGHTA, FQGTGA. Deletions cut 6 bases from V and 1 base from J, with 6 bases between. The DNA for the CDR3 is TGTGCCAGCAGGGACTGGAACACTGAAGCTTTCTTT. Translating it yields CASRDWNTEAFF.

The chain employs TRBV5-5 and TRBJ2-1, with 10 bases aligning to TRBD2. Looked up from germline, CDR1 is SGHKS and CDR2 is YYEKEE (reference sequence). CDR3 length: 14 residues. J gave up 7 bases and V 5 bases, and 6 bases lay outside the gene matches. The CDR3 sequence is CASRLAGGRNEQFF. The CDR3 nucleotides are TGTGCCAGCAGATTAGCGGGGGGCAGGAATGAGCAGTTCTTC.

The chain joins TRBV5-8 to TRBJ2-7, with TRBD2 matching over 10 bases. Trimming took 3 bases from V and 0 from J; bases not matched to a gene: 3. The CDR3 is 15 amino acids. The germline V gene encodes CDR1 SGHTS and CDR2 YDEGEE. The CDR3 sequence: CASSWTSGPSYEQYF. The CDR3 DNA follows: TGTGCCAGCAGCTGGACTAGCGGCCCCTCCTACGAGCAGTACTTC.

This chain joins TRBV19 and TRBJ2-2; 8 nucleotides match TRBD1. The CDR3 is made up of 18 amino acids. Germline CDR1 is LNHDA and CDR2 is SQIVND (reference sequence). V lost 1 base to trimming and J lost 1 base; unmatched junction nucleotides: 8. CDR3 region: CASSIVGTGILNTGELFF. CDR3 DNA sequence: TGTGCCAGTAGTATAGTGGGGACAGGAATCCTGAACACCGGGGAGCTGTTTTTT.

The chain links TRBV6-5 to TRBJ1-1; possibly TRBD1 for D (5 bases). This CDR3 has 13 residues. Trimming left V 2 bases short and J 4 bases short, with 8 bases between. The V gene's germline CDR1 is MNHEY and CDR2 SVGAGI. CDR3 in DNA: TGTGCCAGCAGTTACCAGGGAGGCACTGAAGCTTTCTTT. Its protein is CASSYQGGTEAFF.

The CDR3 bases are TGTGCCAGCAGCTGGGGAAGAGGGGGCGTAGGAAGGGGAGCTTTCTTT. Its translation is CASSWGRGGVGRGAFF. The chain carries TRBV7-2 and TRBJ1-1; 7 positions agree with TRBD1. Unmatched junction bases numbered 18, after V lost 4 bases and J lost 10 bases. CDR1 and CDR2 from the germline V gene are SGHTA and FQGNSA. The CDR3 contains 16 residues. The full variable domain, completed using reference TRBV7-2 and TRBJ1-1, is GAGVSQSPSNKVTEKGKDVELRCDPISGHTALYWYRQSLGQGLEFLIYFQGNSAPDKSGLPSDRFSAERTGGSVSTLTIQRTQQEDSAVYLCASSWGRGGVGRGAFFGQGTRLTVV.

This clone occurred once. The chain has TRBV4-3 and TRBJ2-3, with TRBD1 matching over 8 bases. Germline V CDR1 and CDR2: LGHNA, YSLEER. Trimming cost V 8 bases and J 3 bases; bases outside gene matches: 10. CDR3 length: 15 amino acids. CDR3 residues: CASSGQGAVTDTQYF. The CDR3 DNA reads as TGCGCCAGCTCGGGGCAGGGGGCTGTAACAGATACGCAGTATTTT.

This clone was observed once. J is TRBJ1-2 and V is TRBV19, with TRBD1 identical over 8 bases. V gave up 4 bases and J gave up 4 bases; unmatched junction bases: 11. The germline CDR1 and CDR2 sequences are LNHDA and SQIVND (reference sequence). This CDR3 is built from 16 residues. The CDR3 sequence: CASSTTGVAVGYGYTF. The DNA of the CDR3 is TGTGCCAGTAGTACGACAGGGGTGGCGGTTGGCTATGGCTACACCTTC.

J is TRBJ2-7 and V is TRBV29-1; the D is unclear. V was clipped by 6 bases and J by 5 bases, with 17 bases between them. Germline CDR1 is SQVTM and CDR2 is ANQGSEA. This CDR3 contains 13 residues. CDR3 amino acids: CSVRALGWDEQYF. The CDR3 DNA sequence: TGCAGCGTAAGGGCCCTAGGGTGGGACGAGCAGTACTTC.

The gene calls are TRBV7-9 and TRBJ2-1; 9 nucleotides agree with TRBD2. CDR1 is SEHNR, CDR2 FQNEAQ, per germline (reference sequence). The CDR3 consists of 15 residues. The V segment lost 4 bases and the J segment 7 bases; nucleotides outside the gene matches: 8. The CDR3 protein is CASSSGLAAENEQFF. CDR3 bases: TGTGCCAGCAGCTCGGGACTAGCTGCCGAAAATGAGCAGTTCTTC.